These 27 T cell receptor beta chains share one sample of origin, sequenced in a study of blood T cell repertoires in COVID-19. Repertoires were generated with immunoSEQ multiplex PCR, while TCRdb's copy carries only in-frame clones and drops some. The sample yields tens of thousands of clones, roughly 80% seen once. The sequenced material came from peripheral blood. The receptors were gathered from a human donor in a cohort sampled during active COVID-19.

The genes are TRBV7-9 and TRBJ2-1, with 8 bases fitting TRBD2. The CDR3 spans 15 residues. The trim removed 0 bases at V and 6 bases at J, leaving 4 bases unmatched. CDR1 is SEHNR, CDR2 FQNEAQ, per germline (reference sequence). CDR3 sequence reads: CASSLASGIGNEQFF. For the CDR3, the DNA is TGTGCCAGCAGCTTAGCTAGCGGGATTGGCAATGAGCAGTTCTTC. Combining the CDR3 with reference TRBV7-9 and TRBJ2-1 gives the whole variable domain DTGVSQNPRHKITKRGQNVTFRCDPISEHNRLYWYRQTLGQGPEFLTYFQNEAQLEKSRLLSDRFSAERPKGSFSTLEIQRTEQGDSAMYLCASSLASGIGNEQFFGPGTRLTVL.

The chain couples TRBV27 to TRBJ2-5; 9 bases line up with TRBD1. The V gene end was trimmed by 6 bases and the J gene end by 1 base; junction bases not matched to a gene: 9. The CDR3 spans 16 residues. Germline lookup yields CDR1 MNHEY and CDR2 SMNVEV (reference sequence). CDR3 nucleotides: TGTGCCAGCAGGGAACTCACAGGGGGCCGCCAAGAGACCCAGTACTTC. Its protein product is CASRELTGGRQETQYF.

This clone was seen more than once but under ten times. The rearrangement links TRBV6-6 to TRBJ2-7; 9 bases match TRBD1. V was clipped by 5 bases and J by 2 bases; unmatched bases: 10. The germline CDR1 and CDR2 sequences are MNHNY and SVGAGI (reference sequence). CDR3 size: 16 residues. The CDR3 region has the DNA TGTGCCAGCAGTCCGTCAACAGGGGGCTTTCCCTACGAGCAGTACTTC. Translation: CASSPSTGGFPYEQYF.

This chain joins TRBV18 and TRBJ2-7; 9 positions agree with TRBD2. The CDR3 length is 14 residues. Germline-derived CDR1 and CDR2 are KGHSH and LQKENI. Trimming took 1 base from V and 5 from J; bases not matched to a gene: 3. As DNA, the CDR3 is TGTGCCAGCTCACCACTAGCGGGGGCAGACGAGCAGTACTTC. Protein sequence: CASSPLAGADEQYF.

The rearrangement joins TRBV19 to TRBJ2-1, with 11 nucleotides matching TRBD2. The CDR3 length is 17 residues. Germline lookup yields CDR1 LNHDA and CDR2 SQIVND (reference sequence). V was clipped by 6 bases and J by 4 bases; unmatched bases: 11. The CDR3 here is CASSQTGLAVVYNEQFF. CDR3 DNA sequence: TGTGCCAGTAGCCAAACGGGACTAGCGGTGGTTTACAATGAGCAGTTCTTC.

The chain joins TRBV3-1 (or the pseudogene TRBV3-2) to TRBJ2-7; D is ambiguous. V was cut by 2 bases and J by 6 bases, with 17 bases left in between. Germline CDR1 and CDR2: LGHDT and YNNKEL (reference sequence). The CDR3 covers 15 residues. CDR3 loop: CASSQTERFQSEQYF. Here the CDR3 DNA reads TGTGCCAGCAGCCAAACAGAAAGGTTCCAAAGCGAGCAGTACTTC.

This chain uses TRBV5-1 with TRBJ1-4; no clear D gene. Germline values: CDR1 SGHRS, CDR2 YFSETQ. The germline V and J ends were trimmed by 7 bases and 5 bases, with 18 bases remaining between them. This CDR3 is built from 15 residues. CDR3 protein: CASDPRGGRNEKLFF. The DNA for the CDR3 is TGCGCCAGCGACCCCCGGGGAGGGAGAAATGAAAAACTGTTTTTT.

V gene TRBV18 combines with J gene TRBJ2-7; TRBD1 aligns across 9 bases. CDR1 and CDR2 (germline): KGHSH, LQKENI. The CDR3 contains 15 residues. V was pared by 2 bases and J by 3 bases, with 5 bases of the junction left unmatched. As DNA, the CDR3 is TGTGCCAGCTCACCAATAACGGGACAGGGCTACGAGCAGTACTTC. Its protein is CASSPITGQGYEQYF.

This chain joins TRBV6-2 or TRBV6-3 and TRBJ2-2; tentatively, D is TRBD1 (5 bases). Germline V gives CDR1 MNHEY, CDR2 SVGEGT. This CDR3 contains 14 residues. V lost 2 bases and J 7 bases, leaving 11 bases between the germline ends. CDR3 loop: CASSYMVQGGELFF. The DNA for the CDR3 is TGTGCCAGCAGTTACATGGTGCAGGGCGGGGAGCTGTTTTTT.

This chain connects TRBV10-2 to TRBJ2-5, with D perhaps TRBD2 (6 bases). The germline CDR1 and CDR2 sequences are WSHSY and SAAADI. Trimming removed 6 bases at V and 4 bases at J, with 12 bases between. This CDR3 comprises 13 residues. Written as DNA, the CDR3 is TGCGCCAGCAGCGGGGACTTTGGAGAGACCCAGTACTTC. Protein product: CASSGDFGETQYF.

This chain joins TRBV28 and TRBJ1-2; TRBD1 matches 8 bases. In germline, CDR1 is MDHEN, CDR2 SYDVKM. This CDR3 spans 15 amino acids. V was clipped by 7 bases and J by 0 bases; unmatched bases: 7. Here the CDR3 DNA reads TGTGCCAGCACCAAGGGACAGGCGGCTAACTATGGCTACACCTTC. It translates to CASTKGQAANYGYTF.

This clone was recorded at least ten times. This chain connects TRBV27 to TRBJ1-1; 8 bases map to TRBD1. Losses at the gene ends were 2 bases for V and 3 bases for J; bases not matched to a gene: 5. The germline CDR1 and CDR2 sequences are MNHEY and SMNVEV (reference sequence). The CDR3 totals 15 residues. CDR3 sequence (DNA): TGTGCCAGCAGTTTACTCGACAGGGGACACACTGAAGCTTTCTTT. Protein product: CASSLLDRGHTEAFF.

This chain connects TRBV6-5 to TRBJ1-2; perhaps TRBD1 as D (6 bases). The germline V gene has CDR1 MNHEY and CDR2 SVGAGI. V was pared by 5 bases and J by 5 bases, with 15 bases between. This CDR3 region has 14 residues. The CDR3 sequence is CASSRAGGAYGYTF. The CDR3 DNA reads TGTGCCAGCAGTCGCGCGGGGGGGGCGTATGGCTACACCTTC.

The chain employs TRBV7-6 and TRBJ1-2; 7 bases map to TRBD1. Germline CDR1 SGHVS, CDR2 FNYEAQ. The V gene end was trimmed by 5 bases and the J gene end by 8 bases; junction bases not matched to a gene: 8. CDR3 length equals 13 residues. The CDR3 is CASSLGTEIGYTF. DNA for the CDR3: TGTGCCAGCAGCCTCGGGACAGAAATCGGCTACACCTTC.

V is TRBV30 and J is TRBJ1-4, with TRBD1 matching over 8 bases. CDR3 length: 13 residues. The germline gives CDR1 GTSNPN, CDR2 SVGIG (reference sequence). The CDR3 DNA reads TGTGCTGTCGACAGGGGAGGTAATGAAAAACTGTTTTTT. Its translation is CAVDRGGNEKLFF.

CDR3 nucleotide sequence: TGTGCCAGCAGTACCCTGAGGGACAGAGCGATCTCTGGAAACACCATATATTTT. As protein: CASSTLRDRAISGNTIYF. The chain carries TRBV28 and TRBJ1-3; 7 bases map to TRBD1. Unmatched junction bases numbered 13, after V lost 5 bases and J lost 0 bases. The CDR3 totals 18 residues. Germline CDR1 MDHEN, CDR2 SYDVKM.

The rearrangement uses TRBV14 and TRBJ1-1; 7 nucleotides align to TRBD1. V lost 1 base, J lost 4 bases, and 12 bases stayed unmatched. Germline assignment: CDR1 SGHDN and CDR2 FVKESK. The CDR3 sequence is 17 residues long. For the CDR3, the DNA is TGTGCCAGCAGCCAAGGTGGGACAGTCTTACGGGGCACTGAAGCTTTCTTT. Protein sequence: CASSQGGTVLRGTEAFF. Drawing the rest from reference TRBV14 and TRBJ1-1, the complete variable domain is EAGVTQFPSHSVIEKGQTVTLRCDPISGHDNLYWYRRVMGKEIKFLLHFVKESKQDESGMPNNRFLAERTGGTYSTLKVQPAELEDSGVYFCASSQGGTVLRGTEAFFGQGTRLTVV.

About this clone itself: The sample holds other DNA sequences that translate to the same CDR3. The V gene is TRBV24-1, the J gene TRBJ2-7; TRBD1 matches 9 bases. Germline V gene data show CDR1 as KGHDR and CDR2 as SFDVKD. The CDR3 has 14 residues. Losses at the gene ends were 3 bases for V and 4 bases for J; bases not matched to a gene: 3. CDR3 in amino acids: CATSDADRGYEQYF. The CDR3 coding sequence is TGTGCCACCAGTGATGCGGACAGGGGATACGAGCAGTACTTC.

The CDR3 reads CASSLSSSGSYHVQDTQYF. Here the CDR3 DNA reads TGTGCCAGCAGTTTATCGTCTAGCGGGAGTTACCACGTGCAGGATACGCAGTATTTT. This chain joins TRBV28 and TRBJ2-3; 10 bases are shared with TRBD2. The germline gives CDR1 MDHEN, CDR2 SYDVKM. The junction had 16 bases not matched to a gene; V was cut back by 1 base and J by 6 bases. The length of the CDR3 is 19 residues. The entire variable domain, with the rest obtained from reference TRBV28 and TRBJ2-3, is as follows: DVKVTQSSRYLVKRTGEKVFLECVQDMDHENMFWYRQDPGLGLRLIYFSYDVKMKEKGDIPEGYSVSREKKERFSLILESASTNQTSMYLCASSLSSSGSYHVQDTQYFGPGTRLTVL.

CDR3 amino acids: CASSDSDRLDTGELFF. The CDR3 nucleotides are TGTGCCAGCAGTGACTCCGACAGACTTGACACCGGGGAGCTGTTTTTT. This rearrangement joins TRBV28 to TRBJ2-2; D may be TRBD1 (5 bases). V was pared by 5 bases and J by 3 bases, with 16 bases between. Per the germline V gene, CDR1 is MDHEN and CDR2 is SYDVKM. This CDR3 spans 16 amino acids.

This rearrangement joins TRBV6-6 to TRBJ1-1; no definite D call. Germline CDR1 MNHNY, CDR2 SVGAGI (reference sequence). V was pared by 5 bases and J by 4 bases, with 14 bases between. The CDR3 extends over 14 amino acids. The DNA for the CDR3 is TGTGCCAGCAGTCTCGAGGGAGACTTCACTGAAGCTTTCTTT. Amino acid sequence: CASSLEGDFTEAFF.

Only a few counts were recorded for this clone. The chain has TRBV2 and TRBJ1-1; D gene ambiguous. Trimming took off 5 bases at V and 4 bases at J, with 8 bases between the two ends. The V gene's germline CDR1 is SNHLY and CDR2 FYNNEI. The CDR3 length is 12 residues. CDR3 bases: TGTGCCAGCAGTATTACGAGCACTGAAGCTTTCTTT. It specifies CASSITSTEAFF.

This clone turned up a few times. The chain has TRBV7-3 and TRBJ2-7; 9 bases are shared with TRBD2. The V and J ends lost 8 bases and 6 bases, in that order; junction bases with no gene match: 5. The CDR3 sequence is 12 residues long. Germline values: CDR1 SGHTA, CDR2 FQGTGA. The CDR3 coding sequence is TGTGCCAGCGGGACTAGCTCTGGCGAGCAGTACTTC. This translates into CASGTSSGEQYF.

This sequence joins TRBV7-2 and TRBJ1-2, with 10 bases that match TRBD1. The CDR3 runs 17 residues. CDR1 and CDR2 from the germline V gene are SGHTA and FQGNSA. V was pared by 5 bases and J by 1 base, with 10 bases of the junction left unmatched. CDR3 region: CASSPRDRGRFNYGYTF. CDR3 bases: TGTGCCAGCAGCCCCCGGGACAGGGGAAGGTTTAACTATGGCTACACCTTC. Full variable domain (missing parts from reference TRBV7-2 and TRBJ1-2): GAGVSQSPSNKVTEKGKDVELRCDPISGHTALYWYRQSLGQGLEFLIYFQGNSAPDKSGLPSDRFSAERTGGSVSTLTIQRTQQEDSAVYLCASSPRDRGRFNYGYTFGSGTRLTVV.

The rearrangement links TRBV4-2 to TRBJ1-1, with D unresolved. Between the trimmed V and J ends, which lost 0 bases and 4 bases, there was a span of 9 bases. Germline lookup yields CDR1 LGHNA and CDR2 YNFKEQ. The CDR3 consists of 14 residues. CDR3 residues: CASSQDLTPTEAFF. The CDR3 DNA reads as TGTGCCAGCAGCCAAGATCTGACTCCCACTGAAGCTTTCTTT.

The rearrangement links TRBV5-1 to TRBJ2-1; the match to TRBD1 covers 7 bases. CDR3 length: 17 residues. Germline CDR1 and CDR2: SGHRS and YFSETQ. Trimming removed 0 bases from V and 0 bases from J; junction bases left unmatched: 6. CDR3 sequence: CASSLATGQSSYNEQFF. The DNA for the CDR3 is TGCGCCAGCAGCTTGGCAACGGGACAGAGCTCCTACAATGAGCAGTTCTTC.

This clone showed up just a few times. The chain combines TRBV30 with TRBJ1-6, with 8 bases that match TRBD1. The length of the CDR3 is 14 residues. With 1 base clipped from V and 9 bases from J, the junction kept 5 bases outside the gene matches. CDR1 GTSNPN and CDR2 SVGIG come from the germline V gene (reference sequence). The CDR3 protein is CAWSDGTGGSPLHF. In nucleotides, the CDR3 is TGTGCCTGGAGTGATGGGACAGGAGGTTCACCCCTCCACTTT.